Listed below are T cell receptor beta chains from one sample, sequenced in a study of siplizumab effects on memory and regulatory T cells. Profiling relied on immunoSEQ multiplex PCR, and the TCRdb table lists in-frame clones only, not all of them. The sample yields 95,000 to 100,000 clones, roughly 91% seen once. The sample taken for sequencing was non-Treg CD4+ T cells sorted from blood. Receptors originate from a human donor in good health. Both conserved end residues are part of each CDR3. D genes are given only for firm matches. The size field is filled for only some rows; it gives once, few, many or a size class.

DNA: TGTGCCAGCAGTGACGGGGGCACTGGGGCCAACGTCCTGACTTTC
CDR3: CASSDGGTGANVLTF
D: NA
size: NA
J: TRBJ2-6
V: TRBV6-4

DNA: TGTGCCAGTAGTCCAACAGGGAATCAAGAGACCCAGTACTTC
CDR3: CASSPTGNQETQYF
D: NA
size: NA
J: TRBJ2-5
V: TRBV19

DNA: TGTGCCAGCAGTTACGCAACAGGGCTTATAGAAGAAAAACTGTTTTTT
CDR3: CASSYATGLIEEKLFF
D: NA
size: NA
J: TRBJ1-4
V: TRBV6-6

DNA: TGTGCCAGCAGCGAGAGCCCGGGGACTAATGAAAAACTGTTTTTT
CDR3: CASSESPGTNEKLFF
D: NA
size: NA
J: TRBJ1-4
V: TRBV2

DNA: TGTGCCAGCACCGAGGGGGGGGTTAACGAGCAGTACTTC
CDR3: CASTEGGVNEQYF
D: NA
size: NA
J: TRBJ2-7
V: TRBV18

DNA: TGCGCCAGCAGCTTGGCCCCGGGACAGAACTACGAGCAGCACTTC
CDR3: CASSLAPGQNYEQHF
D: TRBD1
size: NA
J: TRBJ2-7
V: TRBV5-1

DNA: TGCGCCAGCAGTGAAGGTAGCGGGGCTAGCACAGATACGCAGTATTTT
CDR3: CASSEGSGASTDTQYF
D: TRBD2
size: NA
J: TRBJ2-3
V: TRBV10-2

DNA: TGTGCCATCAGTGCCTACATGAGCAATCAGCCCCAGCATTTT
CDR3: CAISAYMSNQPQHF
D: NA
size: NA
J: TRBJ1-5
V: TRBV10-3

DNA: TGTGCCTCGGGACAGGGTCGGAATGAGCAGTTCTTC
CDR3: CASGQGRNEQFF
D: TRBD1
size: NA
J: TRBJ2-1
V: TRBV11-3

DNA: TGCGCCAGCAGGCCGGGACAGGGCACAGATACGCAGTATTTT
CDR3: CASRPGQGTDTQYF
D: TRBD1
size: NA
J: TRBJ2-3
V: TRBV10-2

DNA: TGTGCCAGCTCACCCAGACAGGGGGCATTTGGAGATACGCAGTATTTT
CDR3: CASSPRQGAFGDTQYF
D: TRBD1
size: NA
J: TRBJ2-3
V: TRBV18

DNA: TGCAGCGTTGCCTTCGGCTACTATGGCTACACCTTC
CDR3: CSVAFGYYGYTF
D: NA
size: NA
J: TRBJ1-2
V: TRBV29-1

DNA: TGCAGCGTTGATCCTAGCCGGGAGACCCAGTACTTC
CDR3: CSVDPSRETQYF
D: NA
size: NA
J: TRBJ2-5
V: TRBV29-1

DNA: TGTGCCAGCTCACCACCGGCCGGTCTAGCGGGAACAGAGACCCAGTACTTC
CDR3: CASSPPAGLAGTETQYF
D: TRBD2
size: once
J: TRBJ2-5
V: TRBV18

DNA: TGTGCCAGCAGTCCTGCGGGAGGGTTTACAGATACGCAGTATTTT
CDR3: CASSPAGGFTDTQYF
D: TRBD2
size: NA
J: TRBJ2-3
V: TRBV7-3

DNA: TGTGCCAGCAGTCCCCACTCTGGGGCCAACGTCCTGACTTTC
CDR3: CASSPHSGANVLTF
D: NA
size: NA
J: TRBJ2-6
V: TRBV6-5

DNA: TGTGCCAGTAGTAGGGACAGGGGGCGAGGAGAAAAACTGTTTTTT
CDR3: CASSRDRGRGEKLFF
D: TRBD1
size: NA
J: TRBJ1-4
V: TRBV19

DNA: TGTGCCAGCACTCCAGGGGAATGGGACGAGCAGTACTTC
CDR3: CASTPGEWDEQYF
D: NA
size: NA
J: TRBJ2-7
V: TRBV6-6

DNA: TGTGCCTGGAGTGGTACAGCCTCTGGGGCCAACGTCCTGACTTTC
CDR3: CAWSGTASGANVLTF
D: NA
size: NA
J: TRBJ2-6
V: TRBV30

DNA: TGCGCCAGCAGCACCGGACAGGGGGCGTACACTGAAGCTTTCTTT
CDR3: CASSTGQGAYTEAFF
D: TRBD1
size: NA
J: TRBJ1-1
V: TRBV5-1

DNA: TGTGCCATCAGCCGGGACAGGGGGCACTACAATGAGCAGTTCTTC
CDR3: CAISRDRGHYNEQFF
D: TRBD1
size: NA
J: TRBJ2-1
V: TRBV10-3

DNA: TGTGCCAGCAGTGAATCAGGACGGAACTATGGCTACACCTTC
CDR3: CASSESGRNYGYTF
D: NA
size: NA
J: TRBJ1-2
V: TRBV25-1

DNA: TGTGCCAGCAGCTTAGTCCTGCCGGGAGTCCACAATGAGCAGTTCTTC
CDR3: CASSLVLPGVHNEQFF
D: NA
size: NA
J: TRBJ2-1
V: TRBV7-8

DNA: TGCGCCAGCAGCTTCCAGCGGGGAAACAATGAGCAGTTCTTC
CDR3: CASSFQRGNNEQFF
D: TRBD2
size: NA
J: TRBJ2-1
V: TRBV5-1

DNA: TGTGCCAGCAGCAGCGGGGGAGGTCAGCCCCAGCATTTT
CDR3: CASSSGGGQPQHF
D: NA
size: NA
J: TRBJ1-5
V: TRBV14

DNA: TGTGCCAGCAGCTCCAGGCGTCTTTCTAACTATGGCTACACCTTC
CDR3: CASSSRRLSNYGYTF
D: NA
size: NA
J: TRBJ1-2
V: TRBV5-6

DNA: TGTGCCAGCAGCCCCGGTGGGGACAGGGTTGAAAAACTGTTTTTT
CDR3: CASSPGGDRVEKLFF
D: TRBD1
size: NA
J: TRBJ1-4
V: TRBV4-2